These T cell receptor beta chains were read from a single sample in a study of cytomegalovirus exposure and HLA in healthy donors. Profiling relied on immunoSEQ multiplex PCR, and the TCRdb table lists in-frame clones only, not all of them. Here the sample spans about 55,000 clones, 70% to 85% being singletons. The material sequenced was PBMCs. Every receptor here comes from a man under 40 in good health and CMV-seronegative. Each CDR3 is given with its conserved first and last residue. A D gene is named only where the DNA matches it firmly. Clone size is shown for a subset of rows, as once, few, many or a class of expanded clone.

V gene: TRBV27; clone size: NA; D gene: NA; J gene: TRBJ2-7; CDR3 DNA: TGTGCCAGCAGTTTATATGGGGGCCCCTACGAGCAGTACTTC; CDR3 protein: CASSLYGGPYEQYF
V gene: TRBV4-3; clone size: few; D gene: NA; J gene: TRBJ1-1; CDR3 DNA: TGCGCCAGCAGCCTCCGGGACAAGAACACTGAAGCTTTCTTT; CDR3 protein: CASSLRDKNTEAFF
V gene: TRBV19; clone size: medium-sized; D gene: NA; J gene: TRBJ1-4; CDR3 DNA: TGTGCCAGTAGTATTGTGCCAGGTGCTGAAAAACTGTTTTTT; CDR3 protein: CASSIVPGAEKLFF
V gene: TRBV27; clone size: once; D gene: NA; J gene: TRBJ2-7; CDR3 DNA: TGTGCCAGCAGTTTGGCAGGGCAATCCTACGAGCAGTACTTC; CDR3 protein: CASSLAGQSYEQYF
V gene: TRBV5-4; clone size: few; D gene: TRBD1; J gene: TRBJ2-7; CDR3 DNA: TGTGCCAGCAGCTTACAGGGGTCCGACGAGCAGTACTTC; CDR3 protein: CASSLQGSDEQYF
V gene: TRBV18; clone size: NA; D gene: TRBD1; J gene: TRBJ1-1; CDR3 DNA: TGTGCCAGCTCACCGTCTAACAGGGGCCAAACTGAAGCTTTCTTT; CDR3 protein: CASSPSNRGQTEAFF
V gene: TRBV29-1; clone size: NA; D gene: TRBD2; J gene: TRBJ2-2; CDR3 DNA: TGCAGCGTGGGGCTAGCGGGAGGCATAACGACCGGGGAGCTGTTTTTT; CDR3 protein: CSVGLAGGITTGELFF
V gene: TRBV4-1; clone size: once; D gene: TRBD1; J gene: TRBJ1-2; CDR3 DNA: TGCGCCAGCAGCCAAGACCTTGGACAGGGCGACGGCTACACCTTC; CDR3 protein: CASSQDLGQGDGYTF
V gene: TRBV14; clone size: NA; D gene: TRBD1; J gene: TRBJ2-7; CDR3 DNA: TGTGCCAGCAGCCAAGAAAGGGGGCTTTCCGAGCAGTACTTC; CDR3 protein: CASSQERGLSEQYF
V gene: TRBV7-9; clone size: few; D gene: NA; J gene: TRBJ1-1; CDR3 DNA: TGTGCCAGCAGCTTAGCGCGAGCGAACACTGAAGCTTTCTTT; CDR3 protein: CASSLARANTEAFF
V gene: TRBV27; clone size: few; D gene: TRBD1; J gene: TRBJ1-3; CDR3 DNA: TGTGCCAGCAGCCCAGGGGGTTCTGGAAACACCATATATTTT; CDR3 protein: CASSPGGSGNTIYF
V gene: TRBV6-5; clone size: NA; D gene: NA; J gene: TRBJ2-5; CDR3 DNA: TGTGCCAGCAGCGCACGGGAACAAGAGACCCAGTACTTC; CDR3 protein: CASSAREQETQYF
V gene: TRBV21-1; clone size: NA; D gene: NA; J gene: TRBJ2-5; CDR3 DNA: TGTGCCAGCAGCAAAGTAACCGGGACAGGGGGGACCCAGTACTTC; CDR3 protein: CASSKVTGTGGTQYF
V gene: TRBV10-3; clone size: few; D gene: TRBD1; J gene: TRBJ2-1; CDR3 DNA: TGTGCCATCAGTGGTGGGGGGACAGGGGACAGTGAGCAGTTCTTC; CDR3 protein: CAISGGGTGDSEQFF
V gene: TRBV7-2; clone size: NA; D gene: TRBD2; J gene: TRBJ2-3; CDR3 DNA: TGTGCCAGCAGCCCGAGACTAGCGGGAGGGCTCGGTGCAGATACGCAGTATTTT; CDR3 protein: CASSPRLAGGLGADTQYF
V gene: TRBV27; clone size: NA; D gene: TRBD1; J gene: TRBJ1-2; CDR3 DNA: TGTGCCAGCACCAGGACAGGCGGACCCCCTAACTATGGCTACACCTTC; CDR3 protein: CASTRTGGPPNYGYTF
V gene: TRBV7-2; clone size: once; D gene: NA; J gene: TRBJ2-7; CDR3 DNA: TGTGCCAGCAGCCATCGCTACTGGACGGAGGGGCAAAGGTCCTACGAGCAGTACTTC; CDR3 protein: CASSHRYWTEGQRSYEQYF
V gene: TRBV6-6; clone size: NA; D gene: NA; J gene: TRBJ1-5; CDR3 DNA: TGTGCCAGCACAATCCTACAGGGAGCGCAGCCCCAGCATTTT; CDR3 protein: CASTILQGAQPQHF
V gene: TRBV5-1; clone size: NA; D gene: NA; J gene: TRBJ2-3; CDR3 DNA: TGCGCCAGCAGCCCAACTAGTAGCACAGATACGCAGTATTTT; CDR3 protein: CASSPTSSTDTQYF
V gene: TRBV19; clone size: NA; D gene: TRBD1; J gene: TRBJ1-3; CDR3 DNA: TGTGCCAGTAGGCCCGGACAGGGCAGCTCTGGAAACACCATATATTTT; CDR3 protein: CASRPGQGSSGNTIYF
V gene: TRBV6-6; clone size: NA; D gene: NA; J gene: TRBJ2-5; CDR3 DNA: TGTGCCAGCAGCCGCCAGGGTGCGGAGACCCAGTACTTC; CDR3 protein: CASSRQGAETQYF
V gene: TRBV5-8; clone size: once; D gene: NA; J gene: TRBJ1-4; CDR3 DNA: TGTGCCAGCAGCTTGTTGGGGGGGCGCGGTGAAAAACTGTTTTTT; CDR3 protein: CASSLLGGRGEKLFF
V gene: TRBV30; clone size: once; D gene: NA; J gene: TRBJ2-6; CDR3 DNA: TGTGCCTGGAGCACAGGATTAGCTGGGGCCAACGTCCTGACTTTC; CDR3 protein: CAWSTGLAGANVLTF
V gene: TRBV11-3; clone size: NA; D gene: NA; J gene: TRBJ2-5; CDR3 DNA: TGTGCCAGCAGCTTAACGTTTGTGGCAGGAGAGACCCAGTACTTC; CDR3 protein: CASSLTFVAGETQYF
V gene: TRBV7-2; clone size: few; D gene: NA; J gene: TRBJ2-1; CDR3 DNA: TGTGCCAGCAGCTTAGGGCAGTCTTCCGAAGAGCAGTTCTTC; CDR3 protein: CASSLGQSSEEQFF
V gene: TRBV10-3; clone size: NA; D gene: NA; J gene: TRBJ1-2; CDR3 DNA: TGTGCCATCAGTGGAAGTGGACACCATGGCTACACCTTC; CDR3 protein: CAISGSGHHGYTF
V gene: TRBV18; clone size: NA; D gene: TRBD1; J gene: TRBJ2-1; CDR3 DNA: TGTGCCAGCTCACCACGCCCACAGGGGGCAGCCTACAATGAGCAGTTCTTC; CDR3 protein: CASSPRPQGAAYNEQFF
V gene: TRBV29-1; clone size: NA; D gene: NA; J gene: TRBJ1-1; CDR3 DNA: TGCAGCGTTGATCTTGTACAGGGGAACACTGAAGCTTTCTTT; CDR3 protein: CSVDLVQGNTEAFF
V gene: TRBV10-3; clone size: NA; D gene: NA; J gene: TRBJ2-1; CDR3 DNA: TGTGCCATCAGTGGGGGGGCGGGAGAACAGGGTGAGCAGTTCTTC; CDR3 protein: CAISGGAGEQGEQFF
V gene: TRBV30; clone size: NA; D gene: NA; J gene: TRBJ1-4; CDR3 DNA: TGTGCCTGGAGTGTACCCTGGACAGCTAATGAAAAACTGTTTTTT; CDR3 protein: CAWSVPWTANEKLFF
V gene: TRBV30; clone size: NA; D gene: NA; J gene: TRBJ1-3; CDR3 DNA: TGTGCCCGAAGCCGGGGCTCTGGAAACACCATATATTTT; CDR3 protein: CARSRGSGNTIYF
V gene: TRBV20-1; clone size: once; D gene: NA; J gene: TRBJ1-1; CDR3 DNA: TGCAGTGCTAGCCTTCTAGGAGAAGCTTTCTTT; CDR3 protein: CSASLLGEAFF
V gene: TRBV10-3; clone size: NA; D gene: NA; J gene: TRBJ1-1; CDR3 DNA: TGTGCCATCCAACAGGAACCGAACACTGAAGCTTTCTTT; CDR3 protein: CAIQQEPNTEAFF
V gene: TRBV30; clone size: NA; D gene: TRBD2; J gene: TRBJ2-5; CDR3 DNA: TGTGCCTGGAGTTACACATTATCACTAGCGGGAGTGGAGACCCAGTACTTC; CDR3 protein: CAWSYTLSLAGVETQYF
V gene: TRBV4-2; clone size: few; D gene: NA; J gene: TRBJ2-2; CDR3 DNA: TGTGCCAGCAGCCAAAGAGGGGAGGACGGGGAGCTGTTTTTT; CDR3 protein: CASSQRGEDGELFF
V gene: TRBV7-2; clone size: NA; D gene: NA; J gene: TRBJ2-5; CDR3 DNA: TGTGCCAGCAGCTTAATCCCAGTCCTGTACCAAGAGACCCAGTACTTC; CDR3 protein: CASSLIPVLYQETQYF
V gene: TRBV5-6; clone size: NA; D gene: TRBD1; J gene: TRBJ2-1; CDR3 DNA: TGTGCCAGCAGCCGTTCGACAGGGGGCTGGAATGAGCAGTTCTTC; CDR3 protein: CASSRSTGGWNEQFF
V gene: TRBV7-2; clone size: NA; D gene: NA; J gene: TRBJ1-1; CDR3 DNA: TGTGCCAGCAGACGCCCGACAGGGAACACTGAAGCTTTCTTT; CDR3 protein: CASRRPTGNTEAFF
V gene: TRBV7-8; clone size: NA; D gene: NA; J gene: TRBJ1-4; CDR3 DNA: TGTGCCAGCAGTTCGTTATATACTAATGAAAAACTGTTTTTT; CDR3 protein: CASSSLYTNEKLFF
V gene: TRBV6-5; clone size: NA; D gene: TRBD1; J gene: TRBJ1-1; CDR3 DNA: TGTGCCAGCAGTTACGAACGTCCCGGGACAGGGGGCGAAGCTTTCTTT; CDR3 protein: CASSYERPGTGGEAFF
V gene: TRBV28; clone size: NA; D gene: NA; J gene: TRBJ1-6; CDR3 DNA: TGTGCCAGCAGCCTCCCACGAGGTGGGGGGGGTTCACCCCTCCACTTT; CDR3 protein: CASSLPRGGGGSPLHF
V gene: TRBV10-3; clone size: NA; D gene: TRBD1; J gene: TRBJ1-5; CDR3 DNA: TGTGCCATCAGTAAGAGGACAGGGGGCGGTCAGCCCCAGCATTTT; CDR3 protein: CAISKRTGGGQPQHF
V gene: TRBV5-1; clone size: NA; D gene: NA; J gene: TRBJ1-4; CDR3 DNA: TGCGCCAGCAGATTAACGGAGGGTAATGAAAAACTGTTTTTT; CDR3 protein: CASRLTEGNEKLFF
V gene: TRBV5-1; clone size: NA; D gene: TRBD2; J gene: TRBJ2-2; CDR3 DNA: TGCGCCAGCGGGGGACTAGAGGACACCGGGGAGCTGTTTTTT; CDR3 protein: CASGGLEDTGELFF
V gene: TRBV18; clone size: NA; D gene: TRBD1; J gene: TRBJ2-3; CDR3 DNA: TGTGCCAGCTCACCTCGCGGGACAGGGAACGAAGATACGCAGTATTTT; CDR3 protein: CASSPRGTGNEDTQYF
V gene: TRBV2; clone size: NA; D gene: TRBD1; J gene: TRBJ1-4; CDR3 DNA: TGTGCCAGCAAGAGGGACAGGGCTGGAAGTGAAAAACTGTTTTTT; CDR3 protein: CASKRDRAGSEKLFF
V gene: TRBV5-6; clone size: NA; D gene: NA; J gene: TRBJ1-5; CDR3 DNA: TGTGCCAGCAGCTTGGGGCGGCTTAGGGGGCCCCAGCATTTT; CDR3 protein: CASSLGRLRGPQHF
V gene: TRBV27; clone size: few; D gene: TRBD1; J gene: TRBJ2-2; CDR3 DNA: TGTGCCAGCAGTTTATCGACACCGGACAGGGCCGGGGAGCTGTTTTTT; CDR3 protein: CASSLSTPDRAGELFF
V gene: TRBV6-5; clone size: NA; D gene: TRBD2; J gene: TRBJ2-6; CDR3 DNA: TGTGCCAGCAGTACGGGGGGGCCTGGGGCCAACGTCCTGACTTTC; CDR3 protein: CASSTGGPGANVLTF
V gene: TRBV7-2; clone size: NA; D gene: NA; J gene: TRBJ1-3; CDR3 DNA: TGTGCCAGCAGCCCCCACGCGGGAAACACCATATATTTT; CDR3 protein: CASSPHAGNTIYF
V gene: TRBV12-5; clone size: NA; D gene: NA; J gene: TRBJ1-1; CDR3 DNA: TGTGCTAGTGGGCGACAGGTTTCTGTAGCTATGACGACTTCGCTGAACACTGAAGCTTTCTTT; CDR3 protein: CASGRQVSVAMTTSLNTEAFF
V gene: TRBV5-6; clone size: NA; D gene: NA; J gene: TRBJ1-6; CDR3 DNA: TGTGCCAGCAGTGGGCAAGTCTATAATTCACCCCTCCACTTT; CDR3 protein: CASSGQVYNSPLHF
V gene: TRBV10-3; clone size: NA; D gene: TRBD2; J gene: TRBJ2-7; CDR3 DNA: TGTGCCATCAGTGAGTCGGCTGGCAGCTTAGCGGGGGCCGCCTACGAGCAGTACTTC; CDR3 protein: CAISESAGSLAGAAYEQYF
V gene: TRBV5-1; clone size: NA; D gene: NA; J gene: TRBJ2-7; CDR3 DNA: TGCGCCAGCAGCACCCGGGACACCGCCTACGAGCAGTACTTC; CDR3 protein: CASSTRDTAYEQYF